These T cell receptor beta chains were read from a single sample in a study of cytomegalovirus exposure and HLA in healthy donors. The data were produced by immunoSEQ multiplex PCR, yet TCRdb's version contains in-frame clones alone and is incomplete. The sample lists around 200,000 clones; more than 85% were seen once. Material for sequencing was PBMCs. Receptor source: a young woman in good health and CMV-seronegative. Each CDR3 is given with its conserved first and last residue. The order of the fields is clone size, V gene, J gene, D gene, CDR3 DNA, CDR3 protein. A D gene is named only where the DNA matches it firmly. The listing skips clone size in some rows; elsewhere it reads once, few, many or a size class.

size: .
V: TRBV14
J: TRBJ1-3
D: TRBD1
DNA: TGTGCCAGCAGCCTACCGGGACAGGGGATTTTAACCGGAAACACCATATATTTT
CDR3: CASSLPGQGILTGNTIYF

size: .
V: TRBV4-3
J: TRBJ2-1
D: TRBD2
DNA: TGCGCCAGCAGCCAAGAAATAGCGGGGTGGAATGAGCAGTTCTTC
CDR3: CASSQEIAGWNEQFF

size: .
V: TRBV4-2
J: TRBJ2-3
D: .
DNA: TGTGCCAGCAGGATGACAGGCCTAAGGGAGGATACGCAGTATTTT
CDR3: CASRMTGLREDTQYF

size: .
V: TRBV2
J: TRBJ1-2
D: .
DNA: TGTGCCAGCAGTGTGAAGGAGGTCGGCTACACCTTC
CDR3: CASSVKEVGYTF

size: .
V: TRBV4-3
J: TRBJ2-5
D: .
DNA: TGCGCCAGCAGCCAAGACGCAACAGGGGCGGGGGAGACCCAGTACTTC
CDR3: CASSQDATGAGETQYF

size: .
V: TRBV5-6
J: TRBJ1-4
D: .
DNA: TGTGCCAGCAGCTTGCCAGGGAGGACAACTAATGAAAAACTGTTTTTT
CDR3: CASSLPGRTTNEKLFF

size: .
V: TRBV10-1
J: TRBJ2-7
D: TRBD2
DNA: TGCGCCAGCAGTGAGTACGCTAGCGGGGTCTCCTACGAGCAGTACTTC
CDR3: CASSEYASGVSYEQYF

size: .
V: TRBV6-4
J: TRBJ2-2
D: .
DNA: TGTGCCAGCAGCGCGTCCACGAACACCGGGGAGCTGTTTTTT
CDR3: CASSASTNTGELFF

size: .
V: TRBV6-1
J: TRBJ2-2
D: .
DNA: TGTGTCAGCAGAGGGGCCCTGAACACCGGGGAGCTGTTTTTT
CDR3: CVSRGALNTGELFF

size: .
V: TRBV11-2
J: TRBJ2-5
D: TRBD2
DNA: TGTGCCAGCAGCTTAGGGCGCCCTACTAGCGGGGGTGAGACCCAGTACTTC
CDR3: CASSLGRPTSGGETQYF

size: .
V: TRBV6-5
J: TRBJ2-7
D: .
DNA: TGTGCCAGCAGTTACTCGACGCCCAGGTCTGCCTACGAGCAGTACTTC
CDR3: CASSYSTPRSAYEQYF

size: .
V: TRBV19
J: TRBJ2-1
D: TRBD2
DNA: TGTGCCAGTAGTATAGATGGTAGCGGGGGAAGGAATGAGCAGTTCTTC
CDR3: CASSIDGSGGRNEQFF

size: .
V: TRBV5-1
J: TRBJ2-3
D: TRBD2
DNA: TGCGCCAGCAGCTTGGGGACTAGCGGGAGCGGGGATACGCAGTATTTT
CDR3: CASSLGTSGSGDTQYF

size: .
V: TRBV5-6
J: TRBJ2-7
D: TRBD1
DNA: TGTGCCAGCAGCGGCGGGCCAGGGGGAAGGTACGAGCAGTACTTC
CDR3: CASSGGPGGRYEQYF

size: .
V: TRBV9
J: TRBJ2-2
D: .
DNA: TGTGCCAGCAGCGTAAATTCTGGGACAAAGACCGGGGAGCTGTTTTTT
CDR3: CASSVNSGTKTGELFF

size: .
V: TRBV11-2
J: TRBJ1-2
D: .
DNA: TGTGCCAGCAGCCCCCTTTCAGGCTACTATGGCTACACCTTC
CDR3: CASSPLSGYYGYTF

size: .
V: TRBV7-8
J: TRBJ2-7
D: .
DNA: TGTGCCAGCAGCTTAGGGAAAGCGAGCTCCTACGAGCAGTACTTC
CDR3: CASSLGKASSYEQYF

size: .
V: TRBV7-3
J: TRBJ1-1
D: .
DNA: TGTGCCAGCAGTCTATCGCGGGACGCTGAAGCTTTCTTT
CDR3: CASSLSRDAEAFF

size: .
V: TRBV5-1
J: TRBJ1-1
D: .
DNA: TGCGCCAGCAGCTTTCAAGGGGGAGATGAAGCTTTCTTT
CDR3: CASSFQGGDEAFF

size: .
V: TRBV10-3
J: TRBJ2-2
D: .
DNA: TGTGCCATCAATGGACAGATTGGCGTGACCGGGGAGCTGTTTTTT
CDR3: CAINGQIGVTGELFF

size: .
V: TRBV6-5
J: TRBJ2-7
D: .
DNA: TGTGCCAGCAGTCCAGTCCCCTCCTACGAGCAGTACTTC
CDR3: CASSPVPSYEQYF

size: .
V: TRBV5-8
J: TRBJ2-5
D: .
DNA: TGTGCCAGCAGCTTCTATGGGCGGGGGCGCAGGGAGACCCAGTACTTC
CDR3: CASSFYGRGRRETQYF

size: .
V: TRBV5-4
J: TRBJ2-7
D: .
DNA: TGTGCCAGCAGCTCCGGGAGAAGCTCCTACGAGCAGTACTTC
CDR3: CASSSGRSSYEQYF

size: .
V: TRBV11-2
J: TRBJ2-7
D: .
DNA: TGTGCCAGCAGCAGACAAGACTACGAGCAGTACTTC
CDR3: CASSRQDYEQYF

size: .
V: TRBV11-2
J: TRBJ2-7
D: TRBD1
DNA: TGTGCCAGCAGTCCATGGGGGGGACAGGGGGCAATGAACGAGCAGTACTTC
CDR3: CASSPWGGQGAMNEQYF

size: .
V: TRBV27
J: TRBJ1-1
D: .
DNA: TGTGCCAGCAGTTTATCGTTGGAGGTTGAAGCTTTCTTT
CDR3: CASSLSLEVEAFF

size: .
V: TRBV4-1
J: TRBJ2-3
D: .
DNA: TGCGCCAGCAGCCAAGAAATATTTCATACGCAGTATTTT
CDR3: CASSQEIFHTQYF

size: .
V: TRBV19
J: TRBJ1-2
D: .
DNA: TGTGCCAGTACCACAAACAGGGACTATGGCTACACCTTC
CDR3: CASTTNRDYGYTF

size: .
V: TRBV6-5
J: TRBJ1-6
D: .
DNA: TGTGCCAGCAGGAGGGGGGGGCCGGATTCACCCCTCCACTTT
CDR3: CASRRGGPDSPLHF

size: .
V: TRBV11-2
J: TRBJ1-2
D: TRBD1
DNA: TGTGCCAGCAGCTTAGACAAGACAGGGGCGAACTATGGCTACACCTTC
CDR3: CASSLDKTGANYGYTF

size: .
V: TRBV5-4
J: TRBJ2-1
D: TRBD2
DNA: TGTGCCAGCAGAGGGGGACTAGCGGGAGCTGATGAGCAGTTCTTC
CDR3: CASRGGLAGADEQFF

size: .
V: TRBV7-2
J: TRBJ2-5
D: .
DNA: TGTGCCAGCAGCTTTAGTTTGGAGACCCAGTACTTC
CDR3: CASSFSLETQYF

size: .
V: TRBV9
J: TRBJ2-1
D: .
DNA: TGTGCCAGCAGCCCCCAAACCGGGGAGTATTACAATGAGCAGTTCTTC
CDR3: CASSPQTGEYYNEQFF

size: .
V: TRBV6-5
J: TRBJ1-1
D: TRBD1
DNA: TGTGCCAGCAGTTACTTCCTACAGGGGCTCACTGAAGCTTTCTTT
CDR3: CASSYFLQGLTEAFF

size: .
V: TRBV7-2
J: TRBJ2-5
D: .
DNA: TGTGCCAGCAGCTTAGGCAGCCAAGAGACCCAGTACTTC
CDR3: CASSLGSQETQYF

size: .
V: TRBV7-9
J: TRBJ1-4
D: .
DNA: TGTGCCAGCAGCACCCCAGTGGGGGGGACCGATTTGTGTTTT
CDR3: CASSTPVGGTDLCF

size: .
V: TRBV6-5
J: TRBJ1-5
D: TRBD1
DNA: TGTGCCAGCAGCGACCAGGGGGAGATCAATCAGCCCCAGCATTTT
CDR3: CASSDQGEINQPQHF

size: once
V: TRBV5-1
J: TRBJ2-5
D: .
DNA: TGCGCCAGCAGCTTGGCCGTGCGAGAAGAGACCCAGTACTTC
CDR3: CASSLAVREETQYF

size: .
V: TRBV6-5
J: TRBJ2-5
D: .
DNA: TGTGCCAGCAGTTCTTGGTCAGGGGCTGAAGAGACCCAGTACTTC
CDR3: CASSSWSGAEETQYF

size: .
V: TRBV13
J: TRBJ2-7
D: TRBD1
DNA: TGTGCCAGCAGCCCGGGACAGGGGGCCTACGAGCAGTACTTC
CDR3: CASSPGQGAYEQYF

size: .
V: TRBV6-4
J: TRBJ2-3
D: .
DNA: TGTGCCAGCAGTGAAGGGACTTACTTGGGGGCAGATACGCAGTATTTT
CDR3: CASSEGTYLGADTQYF

size: .
V: TRBV2
J: TRBJ1-6
D: .
DNA: TGTGCCAGCAGTGCAGACATGTGGAATTCACCCCTCCACTTT
CDR3: CASSADMWNSPLHF

size: .
V: TRBV11-3
J: TRBJ2-2
D: .
DNA: TGTGCCAGCAGCCCCCGGCAGGCGAACACCGGGGAGCTGTTTTTT
CDR3: CASSPRQANTGELFF